Listed here is a single T cell receptor beta chain. The antigen it binds to is not known. No much larger clonotype is one base removed from it; base qualities were not supplied. The data belong to a study of glioma-infiltrating T cells after dendritic cell vaccination (dated by TCRdb to about 2016). About the full investigation: The cohort included approximately 15 glioblastoma patients drawn from Phase I and II dendritic cell vaccination trials, of whom 9 were newly diagnosed and 6 had recurrent disease. Patients received autologous tumor lysate-pulsed dendritic cell vaccination between about 2002 and 2013. Survival after dendritic cell vaccination was correlated with TCR sequencing metrics, including TIL content and tumor-blood repertoire overlap. The vaccine consisted of monocyte-derived dendritic cells cultured seven days with IL-4 and GM-CSF, then pulsed overnight with autologous tumor lysate. Each patient got three intradermal injections of the dendritic cell vaccine, spaced at biweekly intervals, in the arm below the axilla. In glioblastoma patients vaccinated with dendritic cells, deep sequencing of TCR beta CDR3 regions served to measure tumor-infiltrating lymphocyte content and to compare repertoires between tumor and blood.

Sample time point, as interpreted from the label and publication: after dendritic cell vaccination, including at tumor progression/relapse. Patients were selected on the basis of adequate residual fresh-frozen tumor tissue and more than two years of available survival data. Molecular status otherwise varied across the glioblastoma patients, but none of them carried an isocitrate dehydrogenase mutation. PBMC collection took place before vaccination, two weeks after the third vaccination, and at tumor progression if progression occurred. Genomic DNA was extracted with the Qiagen DNeasy Blood extraction Kit. The immunoSEQ assay amplified TCRB CDR3 regions from about 2 micrograms of genomic DNA, or from all available DNA when less than that amount was available. The multiplex PCR relied on 60 forward primers for TCR V beta segments and 13 reverse primers for J beta segments. To estimate the number of reads per starting template, synthetic control templates were added to each sample at limiting dilution. The Illumina HiSeq System generated sequencing reads of 87 bp. On the authors' methods: PCR and sequencing errors were removed by a nearest neighbor algorithm that merged closely related sequences. TCR overlap was measured as the percentage of unique tumor TCR beta sequences also present in the same patient's peripheral blood. This is the immuneACCESS table as TCRdb keeps it, with only in-frame sequences that have V and J called. A part of the clones is gone; compared with another copy, unresolved V genes explain less than half, and the rest is unexplained. V and J calls and clone size are copied from that table; D and trimming were computed from the DNA. This sample is represented by about 50,000 clones; around 89% of them were singletons. Approximately 5.3% of the sample lies in the top ten.

Beyond this particular receptor, the publication reports: TCR clonality showed no direct relationship with survival, which suggests that a diverse polyclonal response may matter. The three-group TCR overlap response model was characterized as speculative, and prospective validation of the model was stated to be required. The cohort was small and heterogeneous, with few patients having full blood and tumor sets and even fewer initial-recurrent tumor pairs. After dendritic cell vaccination, a higher estimated pretreatment TIL content predicted longer time to progression and longer overall survival.

The CDR3 covers 17 residues, taking in both the cysteine and the phenylalanine. Only the CDR3 portion is preserved as DNA: 51 bases, with reading frame beginning at the first base. The germline V gene sets CDR1 to SGDLS and CDR2 to YYNGEE. Clipping removes 2 bases from V and 0 bases from J, with 4 as the unmatched junction base count. The input for sequencing was blood, taken after dendritic cell vaccination. The sequence joins TRBV9 to TRBJ2-2, with 10 central nucleotides matching TRBD2. The receptor's source is a human donor with glioblastoma. CDR3 sequence: CASSVLAGEANTGELFF. The DNA sequence follows: TGTGCCAGCAGCGTCCTAGCGGGAGAGGCGAACACCGGGGAGCTGTTTTTT.